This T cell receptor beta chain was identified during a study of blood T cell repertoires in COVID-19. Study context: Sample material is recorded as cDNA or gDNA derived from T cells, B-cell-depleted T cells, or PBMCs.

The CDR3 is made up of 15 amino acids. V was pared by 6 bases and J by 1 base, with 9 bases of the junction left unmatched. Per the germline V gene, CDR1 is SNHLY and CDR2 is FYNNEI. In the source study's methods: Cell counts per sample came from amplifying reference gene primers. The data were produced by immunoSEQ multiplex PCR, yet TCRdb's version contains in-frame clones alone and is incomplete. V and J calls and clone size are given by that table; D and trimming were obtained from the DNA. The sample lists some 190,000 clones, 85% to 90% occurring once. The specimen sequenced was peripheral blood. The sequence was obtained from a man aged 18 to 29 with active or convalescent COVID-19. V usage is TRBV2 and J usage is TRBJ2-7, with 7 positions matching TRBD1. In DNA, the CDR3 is TGTGCCAGCAGCGAACAGGGGTTCTTGTCCTACGAGCAGTACTTC. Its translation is CASSEQGFLSYEQYF.